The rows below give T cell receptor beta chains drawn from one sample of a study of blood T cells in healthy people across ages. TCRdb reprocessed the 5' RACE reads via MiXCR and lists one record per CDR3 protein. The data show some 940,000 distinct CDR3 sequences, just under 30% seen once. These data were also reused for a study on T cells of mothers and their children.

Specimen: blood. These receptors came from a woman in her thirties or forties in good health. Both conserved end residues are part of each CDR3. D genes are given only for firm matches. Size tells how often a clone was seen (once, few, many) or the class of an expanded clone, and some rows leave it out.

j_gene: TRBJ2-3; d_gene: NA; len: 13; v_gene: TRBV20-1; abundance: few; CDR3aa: CSERQGWTDTQYF; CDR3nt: TGCAGTGAAAGGCAGGGATGGACAGATACGCAGTATTTT
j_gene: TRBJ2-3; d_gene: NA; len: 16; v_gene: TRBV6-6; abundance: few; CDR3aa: CASSSAGTGFTDTRYF; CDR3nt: TGTGCCAGCAGTTCGGCCGGGACGGGATTCACAGATACGCGGTATTTT
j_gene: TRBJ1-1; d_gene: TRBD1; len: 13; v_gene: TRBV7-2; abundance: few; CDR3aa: CASSLGETGAAFF; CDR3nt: TGTGCCAGCAGCTTAGGGGAGACAGGGGCAGCTTTCTTT
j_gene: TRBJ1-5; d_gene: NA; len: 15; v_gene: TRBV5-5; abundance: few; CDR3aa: CASSPPPGINQPQHF; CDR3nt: TGTGCCAGCAGCCCACCCCCAGGAATCAATCAGCCCCAGCATTTT
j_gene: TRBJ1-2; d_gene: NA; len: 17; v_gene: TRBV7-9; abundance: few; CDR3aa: CASSLGTDARSNYGYTF; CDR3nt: TGTGCCAGCAGCCTAGGGACCGACGCCCGTTCTAACTATGGCTACACCTTC
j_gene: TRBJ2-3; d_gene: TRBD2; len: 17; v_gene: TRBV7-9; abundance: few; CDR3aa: CASRPLAGGHSADTQYF; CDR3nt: TGTGCCAGCAGACCACTGGCGGGGGGGCACTCTGCAGATACGCAGTATTTT
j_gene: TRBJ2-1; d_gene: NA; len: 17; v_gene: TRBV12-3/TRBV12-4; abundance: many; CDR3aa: CASSLGDVSSIYNEQFF; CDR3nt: TGTGCCAGCAGTTTAGGGGACGTTTCGAGCATCTACAATGAGCAGTTCTTC
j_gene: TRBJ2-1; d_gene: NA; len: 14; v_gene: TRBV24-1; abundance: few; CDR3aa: CATSDPTRMNEQFF; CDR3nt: TGTGCCACCAGTGATCCCACCCGGATGAATGAGCAGTTCTTC
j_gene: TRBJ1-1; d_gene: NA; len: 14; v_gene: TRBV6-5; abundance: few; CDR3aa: CASAVGQRNTEAFF; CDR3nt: TGTGCCAGCGCGGTCGGACAGAGGAACACTGAAGCTTTCTTT
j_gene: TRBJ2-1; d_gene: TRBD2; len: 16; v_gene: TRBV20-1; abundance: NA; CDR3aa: CSANLPGAGGRNEQFF; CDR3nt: TGCAGTGCTAACCTCCCCGGAGCGGGGGGTCGAAATGAGCAGTTCTTC
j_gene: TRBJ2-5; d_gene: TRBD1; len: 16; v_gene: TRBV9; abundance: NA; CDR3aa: CASSVRDRSLQETQYF; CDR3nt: TGTGCCAGCAGCGTAAGGGACAGAAGCCTTCAAGAGACCCAGTACTTC
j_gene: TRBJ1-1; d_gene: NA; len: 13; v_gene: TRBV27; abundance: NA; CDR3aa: CASRTYGNTEAFF; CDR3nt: TGTGCCAGCAGAACCTACGGGAACACTGAAGCTTTCTTT
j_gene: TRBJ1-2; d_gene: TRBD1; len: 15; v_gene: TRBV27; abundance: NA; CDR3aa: CASRKEGQGVIGYTF; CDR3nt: TGTGCCAGCCGCAAGGAGGGACAGGGGGTAATCGGCTACACCTTC
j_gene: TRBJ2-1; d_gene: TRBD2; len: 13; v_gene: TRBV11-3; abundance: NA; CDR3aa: CASSPGLNNEQFF; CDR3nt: TGTGCCAGCAGCCCGGGACTAAACAATGAGCAGTTCTTC
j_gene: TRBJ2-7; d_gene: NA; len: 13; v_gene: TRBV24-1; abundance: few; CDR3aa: CATSDTRSYEQYF; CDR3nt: TGTGCCACCAGTGATACCCGCTCCTACGAGCAGTACTTC
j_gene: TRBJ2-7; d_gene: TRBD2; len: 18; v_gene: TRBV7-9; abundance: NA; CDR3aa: CASSSLILTSGSPYEQYF; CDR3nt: TGTGCCAGCAGCTCCCTGATCCTTACTAGCGGGAGTCCCTACGAGCAGTACTTC
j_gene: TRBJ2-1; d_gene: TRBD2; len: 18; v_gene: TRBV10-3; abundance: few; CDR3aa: CAISEGASGRSSYNEQFF; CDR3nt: TGTGCCATCAGTGAGGGGGCTAGCGGGAGGTCATCCTACAATGAGCAGTTCTTC
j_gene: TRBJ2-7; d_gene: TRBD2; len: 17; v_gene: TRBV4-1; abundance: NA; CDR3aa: CASSQGGLAGVNYEQYF; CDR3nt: TGCGCCAGCAGCCAAGGGGGTCTAGCGGGGGTGAATTACGAGCAGTACTTC
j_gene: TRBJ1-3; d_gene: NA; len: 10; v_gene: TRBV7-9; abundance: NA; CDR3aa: CAGSGNTIYF; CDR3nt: TGTGCCGGCTCTGGAAACACCATATATTTT
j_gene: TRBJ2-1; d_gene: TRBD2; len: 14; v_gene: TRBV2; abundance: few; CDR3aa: CASERGGSYNEQFF; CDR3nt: TGTGCCAGCGAGCGGGGGGGTTCCTACAATGAGCAGTTCTTC